These 25 T cell receptor beta chains came from one sample sequenced in a study of cytomegalovirus exposure and HLA in healthy donors. With 60 Vbeta and 13 Jbeta primers, the PCR was carried out. This table comes from immunoSEQ multiplex PCR, and its TCRdb copy is limited to in-frame clones, with some not included. The data hold around 150,000 clones, with 60% to 80% observed a single time. Specimen: PBMCs. All receptors derive from a woman in her forties or fifties in good health and CMV-seropositive.

This rearrangement joins TRBV5-4 to TRBJ1-2; 11 nucleotides line up with TRBD1. V lost 4 bases to trimming and J lost 4 bases; unmatched junction nucleotides: 3. CDR3 size: 14 residues. Per germline, CDR1 SGHNT and CDR2 YYREEE (reference sequence). CDR3 in DNA: TGTGCCAGCAGCACGGACAGGGGGCTCTATGGCTACACCTTC. Its translation is CASSTDRGLYGYTF.

The V call is TRBV7-9, the J call TRBJ1-1; 8 bases fit TRBD1. The CDR3 has 13 residues. Germline CDR1 and CDR2: SEHNR and FQNEAQ (reference sequence). The V gene end was trimmed by 6 bases and the J gene end by 4 bases; junction bases not matched to a gene: 4. In nucleotides, the CDR3 is TGTGCCAGCAGTCGCAGGGGGCTCACTGAAGCTTTCTTT. Its translation is CASSRRGLTEAFF.

The chain uses TRBV28 and TRBJ1-5, with TRBD1 matching over 7 bases. CDR3 length: 14 residues. Germline loops: CDR1 MDHEN, CDR2 SYDVKM. Trimming took 6 bases from V and 2 from J; bases not matched to a gene: 4. The DNA for the CDR3 is TGTGCCAGCAGGCCTGGACAGGGCAATCAGCCCCAGCATTTT. It codes for CASRPGQGNQPQHF.

This chain joins TRBV5-1 and TRBJ2-3; possible D gene TRBD2, 6 bases. From germline, CDR1 is SGHRS and CDR2 YFSETQ. The CDR3 loop spans 16 amino acids. V lost 0 bases and J 2 bases, leaving 13 bases between the germline ends. CDR3 DNA: TGCGCCAGCAGCTTGGGGGATGGGGGGTACACAGATACGCAGTATTTT. It yields the protein CASSLGDGGYTDTQYF. Supplemented by reference TRBV5-1 and TRBJ2-3, the full variable domain reads KAGVTQTPRYLIKTRGQQVTLSCSPISGHRSVSWYQQTPGQGLQFLFEYFSETQRNKGNFPGRFSGRQFSNSRSEMNVSTLELGDSALYLCASSLGDGGYTDTQYFGPGTRLTVL.

The chain joins TRBV5-1 to TRBJ2-1; D remains unclear. The germline CDR1 and CDR2 sequences are SGHRS and YFSETQ. Trimming removed 0 bases at V and 6 bases at J, with 7 bases between. CDR3 length: 13 amino acids. CDR3 in amino acids: CASSLGGSNEQFF. The CDR3 region has the DNA TGCGCCAGCAGCTTGGGCGGTAGCAATGAGCAGTTCTTC.

The chain couples TRBV6-1 to TRBJ1-2; 8 nucleotides agree with TRBD1. Germline V lookup: CDR1 MNHNS, CDR2 SASEGT. This CDR3 comprises 13 residues. The V segment lost 2 bases and the J segment 6 bases; nucleotides outside the gene matches: 2. The CDR3 coding sequence is TGTGCCAGCAGTGAACAGGGGGCGGATGGCTACACCTTC. This gives the protein CASSEQGADGYTF.

This clone has just a few counts. DNA for the CDR3: TGTGCCAGTAGTATTCAGGCTTACACTGAAGCTTTCTTT. This encodes CASSIQAYTEAFF. This chain uses TRBV19 with TRBJ1-1; no clear D. Germline V gives CDR1 LNHDA, CDR2 SQIVND (reference sequence). The CDR3 totals 13 residues. V was shortened by 3 bases and J by 3 bases, with 8 bases between the two germline ends.

The rearrangement links TRBV7-2 to TRBJ1-2; 8 bases are shared with TRBD1. The CDR3 contains 14 residues. The junction had 9 bases not matched to a gene; V was cut back by 5 bases and J by 7 bases. Looked up from germline, CDR1 is SGHTA and CDR2 is FQGNSA. CDR3 in amino acids: CASSPPQGVGGYTF. The DNA for the CDR3 is TGTGCCAGCAGCCCTCCACAGGGGGTAGGTGGCTACACCTTC.

The V call is TRBV6-6, the J call TRBJ2-2; TRBD2 agrees at 12 bases. The CDR3 spans 16 residues. CDR1 is MNHNY and CDR2 is SVGAGI in the germline V gene (reference sequence). V trimming: 6 bases; J trimming: 5 bases; junction bases outside the gene matches: 7. The DNA for the CDR3 is TGTGCCAGCAGCCACCGTCTAGCGGGGGGGACCGGGGAGCTGTTTTTT. This sequence encodes CASSHRLAGGTGELFF.

This chain uses TRBV9 with TRBJ2-7, with a weak D call TRBD2 (6 bases). The CDR3 length is 13 residues. Germline CDR1 and CDR2: SGDLS and YYNGEE. The V and J ends lost 2 bases and 6 bases respectively, with 12 bases between them. CDR3 nucleotides: TGTGCCAGCAGCGTCGCCGGGGGTCCCGAGCAGTACTTC. This sequence encodes CASSVAGGPEQYF.

The chain joins TRBV2 to TRBJ2-1; 7 bases agree with TRBD2. V shed 5 bases, J shed 4 bases, and the junction held 11 bases outside the gene matches. Germline CDR1 SNHLY, CDR2 FYNNEI. This CDR3 has 16 residues. The CDR3 sequence is CASSPQAGTIYNEQFF. CDR3 DNA: TGTGCCAGCAGTCCTCAAGCGGGGACTATATACAATGAGCAGTTCTTC.

V is TRBV7-8 and J is TRBJ1-6; D is uncertain. Trimming stripped 5 bases from V and 9 bases from J, with 17 bases between. CDR1 and CDR2 (germline): SGHVS, FQNEAQ. CDR3 size: 15 residues. The CDR3 sequence is CASSHGRVVISPLHF. CDR3 nucleotides: TGTGCCAGCAGCCACGGGAGGGTAGTAATTTCACCCCTCCACTTT.

V usage is TRBV18 and J usage is TRBJ2-7; 10 bases agree with TRBD2. Germline CDR1 reads KGHSH; CDR2 reads LQKENI. The V gene end was trimmed by 2 bases and the J gene end by 6 bases; junction bases not matched to a gene: 7. The CDR3 covers 15 residues. CDR3 protein: CASSPYGSSGGEQYF. The CDR3 DNA sequence: TGTGCCAGCTCACCATATGGTTCTAGCGGGGGCGAGCAGTACTTC.

V and J are TRBV5-8 and TRBJ2-1, with 7 nucleotides matching TRBD1. V lost 4 bases to trimming and J lost 2 bases; unmatched junction nucleotides: 6. Germline-derived CDR1 and CDR2 are SGHTS and YDEGEE. The CDR3 spans 15 residues. CDR3 sequence (DNA): TGTGCCAGCAGCGCGACAGGGAGTCCCTACAATGAGCAGTTCTTC. This encodes CASSATGSPYNEQFF.

As DNA, the CDR3 is TGTGCCAGCAGCTTCCGTAAGGGGGATTACAATGAGCAGTTCTTC. Translating gives CASSFRKGDYNEQFF. The chain uses TRBV5-4 and TRBJ2-1; tentatively, D is TRBD1 (6 bases). CDR3 length: 15 amino acids. CDR1 is SGHNT and CDR2 is YYREEE in the germline V gene (reference sequence). V was clipped by 2 bases and J by 4 bases, with 13 bases between them.

This clone has only one observation. The gene calls are TRBV7-2 and TRBJ1-6; tentatively, D is TRBD1 (5 bases). The V gene's germline CDR1 is SGHTA and CDR2 FQGNSA. Trimming cost V 2 bases and J 7 bases, with 6 bases left between them. The CDR3 loop spans 13 amino acids. The CDR3 loop is CASSLKGNSPLHF. The CDR3 region has the DNA TGTGCCAGCAGCTTAAAGGGGAATTCACCCCTCCACTTT.

The chain recombines TRBV7-3 with TRBJ1-5, with D hard to call. Germline CDR1 SGHTA, CDR2 FQGTGA. This CDR3 has 13 amino acids. Trimming took off 5 bases at V and 0 bases at J, with 5 bases between the two ends. The CDR3 DNA follows: TGTGCCAGCAGCCTTAATAGCAATCAGCCCCAGCATTTT. Translating gives CASSLNSNQPQHF.

The chain is built from TRBV18 and TRBJ1-4; possible D gene TRBD1, 5 bases. Germline lookup yields CDR1 KGHSH and CDR2 LQKENI. V lost 7 bases, J lost 0 bases, and 15 bases lay in between. This CDR3 contains 16 residues. The CDR3 loop is CASFPTASATNEKLFF. CDR3 in DNA: TGTGCCAGCTTTCCGACAGCCTCTGCAACTAATGAAAAACTGTTTTTT.

The V call is TRBV7-9, the J call TRBJ2-4, with D tentatively TRBD2 (6 bases). Germline assignment: CDR1 SEHNR and CDR2 FQNEAQ (reference sequence). Between the trimmed V and J ends, which lost 0 bases and 1 base, there was a span of 10 bases. This CDR3 comprises 16 residues. The DNA of the CDR3 is TGTGCCAGCAGCTTAGCGTGGGAGGTGGCCAAAAACATTCAGTACTTC. It encodes CASSLAWEVAKNIQYF.

The DNA for the CDR3 is TGTGCCAGCAGCGAGGGGGGGCTGGGGGAGACCCAGTACTTC. Its protein is CASSEGGLGETQYF. The chain couples TRBV9 to TRBJ2-5; weak D call: TRBD2 (7 bases). CDR3 length: 14 amino acids. Germline V lookup: CDR1 SGDLS, CDR2 YYNGEE. V shed 3 bases and J shed 5 bases, with 14 bases lying between them.

In DNA, the CDR3 is TGTGCCAGCAGCCTCCTTGAGGGTGGCTACACCTTC. The encoded protein is CASSLLEGGYTF. The chain couples TRBV5-4 to TRBJ1-2; D is ambiguous. Trimming shortened V by 4 bases and J by 7 bases, and 11 bases separated the two germline ends. The CDR3 totals 12 residues. CDR1 is SGHNT and CDR2 is YYREEE in the germline V gene (reference sequence).

This clone has a handful of counts. The V and J genes are TRBV19 and TRBJ2-3, with a tentative D call TRBD2 (5 bases). With 2 bases removed from V and 6 bases from J, the gap between germline ends came to 9 bases. Germline V gene lookup returns CDR1 LNHDA and CDR2 SQIVND (reference sequence). The CDR3 spans 13 residues. CDR3 sequence (DNA): TGTGCCAGTAGTATACTACCGGGGGATACGCAGTATTTT. This codes for CASSILPGDTQYF.

The V gene is TRBV6-5, the J gene TRBJ2-1, with 8 bases that match TRBD2. Trimming cost V 10 bases and J 6 bases; bases outside gene matches: 11. Germline CDR1 MNHEY, CDR2 SVGAGI. This CDR3 spans 14 amino acids. CDR3 nucleotides: TGTGCCACCAGGGGTGGACTAGCAGGCAATGAGCAGTTCTTC. Protein sequence: CATRGGLAGNEQFF.

V usage is TRBV7-3 and J usage is TRBJ2-7; 7 bases are shared with TRBD2. This CDR3 has 14 residues. With 3 bases clipped from V and 0 bases from J, the junction kept 2 bases outside the gene matches. Per the germline V gene, CDR1 is SGHTA and CDR2 is FQGTGA. The CDR3 bases are TGTGCCAGCAGCTTCACTAGCGCCTCCTACGAGCAGTACTTC. This sequence encodes CASSFTSASYEQYF.

The V gene is TRBV5-1, the J gene TRBJ1-6; 8 bases map to TRBD1. Trimming took 2 bases from V and 5 from J; bases not matched to a gene: 6. The germline V gene has CDR1 SGHRS and CDR2 YFSETQ. This CDR3 is 16 amino acids long. Written as DNA, the CDR3 is TGCGCCAGCAGCTTCAGGGGGCGCGGGGATAATTCACCCCTCCACTTT. It specifies CASSFRGRGDNSPLHF.